This TCR beta chain originates from a study of blood T cell repertoires in COVID-19. Assay: immunoSEQ multiplex PCR; the TCRdb copy retains only in-frame clones and omits some. This table holds roughly 150,000 clones, less than 85% found once. V gave up 5 bases and J gave up 2 bases; unmatched junction bases: 11. There are 17 residues in the CDR3. CDR1 and CDR2 from the germline V gene are SGHTA and FQGNSA. This chain joins TRBV7-2 and TRBJ2-7; TRBD2 agrees at 11 bases. The sample consisted of peripheral blood. This receptor was obtained from a woman aged 80 or over with active or convalescent COVID-19. The CDR3 region has the DNA TGTGCCAGCAGCCTATCCGGGACTAGCGGTCGTCCCTACGAGCAGTACTTC. Translation: CASSLSGTSGRPYEQYF.